This T cell receptor (beta chain) was documented in a study of blood T cells in healthy people across ages. This CDR3 region has 15 residues. The germline V gene has CDR1 SNHLY and CDR2 FYNNEI. After removal of 6 bases from V and 5 bases from J, the junction contained 6 bases not matched to a gene. This clonotype was found many times. Its target is not known. Next came a second PCR, run for about 7 to 11 cycles, which used a sample-barcoded 5' primer along with a J-beta primer mix. In TCRdb, the 5' RACE reads were re-called with MiXCR into one record per CDR3 protein. Of 550,000 to 700,000 distinct CDR3 sequences detected, about 26% appear once; the ten largest clones hold under 20%. All donors came from Russia, were Caucasian and healthy, and spanned ages roughly 6 to 100. Peripheral blood samples of 9 to 10 milliliters were drawn from each donor. Study results and limitations: Diversity estimated from one million T cells was considered an underestimate. Any changes in expanded clonotypes were possibly confounded, as donor CMV status remained unknown.

The sequencing input was blood. The source of this sequence is a woman aged 65 to 85 in good health. The rearrangement links TRBV2 to TRBJ1-4; TRBD1 matches 10 bases. The CDR3 sequence: CASRITGQGNEKLFF. CDR3 nucleotide sequence: TGTGCCAGCAGGATTACGGGACAGGGGAATGAAAAACTGTTTTTT.